Following are 26 T cell receptor beta chains from one sample sequenced in a study of response to subunit inactivated influenza vaccine. TCRdb redid the calling of the RT-PCR reads with MiXCR, one entry per CDR3 protein. The data hold around 710,000 distinct CDR3 sequences, with about 15% observed a single time. The sample consisted of PBMCs from blood, taken 14 to 15 days before vaccination. The receptors were gathered from a man aged 45-65 years who received an inactivated influenza vaccine.

This clonotype was seen a handful of times. The DNA for the CDR3 is TGCGCCAGCAGCTTGGAAGGGGGCTACAATCAGCCCCAGCATTTT. Translating it yields CASSLEGGYNQPQHF. The gene calls are TRBV5-1 and TRBJ1-5; TRBD1 matches at 7 bases. Germline lookup yields CDR1 SGHRS and CDR2 YFSETQ. V gave up 0 bases and J gave up 3 bases; unmatched junction bases: 3. The CDR3 loop spans 15 amino acids.

This clonotype occurred a few times. This sequence joins TRBV4-2 and TRBJ2-5; the D gene could be TRBD1 or TRBD2 (5 bases each). Per the germline V gene, CDR1 is LGHNA and CDR2 is YNFKEQ. V lost 1 base and J 1 base, leaving 19 bases between the germline ends. CDR3 length: 18 residues. CDR3 coding DNA: TGTGCCAGCAGCCAAGTCCCATCCGAAAGGGACGGCCAAGAGACCCAGTACTTC. Protein: CASSQVPSERDGQETQYF.

In this sample, this clonotype turned up a few times. The chain recombines TRBV12-3 or TRBV12-4 with TRBJ2-7; TRBD2 is a possible D gene (5 bases). V lost 2 bases to trimming and J lost 3 bases, with 8 bases between them. The CDR3 extends over 13 amino acids. CDR3 sequence reads: CASSLSGIYEQYF. The CDR3 region has the DNA TGTGCCAGCAGTTTATCGGGGATCTACGAGCAGTACTTC.

The rearrangement uses TRBV3-1 and TRBJ2-5; D gene unclear. The CDR3 consists of 15 residues. V was shortened by 0 bases and J by 2 bases, with 10 bases between the two germline ends. Germline V lookup: CDR1 LGHDT, CDR2 YNNKEL (reference sequence). The CDR3 protein is CASSQETAVQETQYF. CDR3 DNA: TGTGCCAGCAGCCAAGAAACTGCGGTACAAGAGACCCAGTACTTC.

The chain couples TRBV7-9 to TRBJ2-7; 8 nucleotides align to TRBD1. Germline CDR1 and CDR2: SEHNR and FQNEAQ (reference sequence). The junction had 15 bases not matched to a gene; V was cut back by 5 bases and J by 6 bases. The CDR3 has 16 residues. CDR3 sequence (DNA): TGTGCCAGCAGCATAGTGGGGGGACAGGTTGGAGTCGAGCAGTACTTC. The encoded protein is CASSIVGGQVGVEQYF.

The rearrangement uses TRBV2 and TRBJ2-7; unclear D gene. V was pared by 4 bases and J by 4 bases, with 8 bases between. The CDR3 length is 12 residues. CDR1 and CDR2 from the germline V gene are SNHLY and FYNNEI. Here the CDR3 DNA reads TGTGCCAGCAGTGTTCAGTTGTACGAGCAGTACTTC. This translates into CASSVQLYEQYF. The variable domain in full, completed from reference TRBV2 and TRBJ2-7, reads EPEVTQTPSHQVTQMGQEVILRCVPISNHLYFYWYRQILGQKVEFLVSFYNNEISEKSEIFDDQFSVERPDGSNFTLKIRSTKLEDSAMYFCASSVQLYEQYFGPGTRLTVT.

The rearrangement uses TRBV5-1 and TRBJ2-6; 8 nucleotides line up with TRBD1. Germline-derived CDR1 and CDR2 are SGHRS and YFSETQ. V lost 3 bases to trimming and J lost 3 bases; unmatched junction nucleotides: 2. The CDR3 has 15 residues. CDR3 nucleotide sequence: TGCGCCAGCAGCTGGACAGGGAATGGGGCCAACGTCCTGACTTTC. This codes for CASSWTGNGANVLTF.

This clonotype turned up a few times. V and J are TRBV4-3 and TRBJ2-2, with no clear D. This CDR3 contains 14 residues. V was clipped by 0 bases and J by 8 bases, with 10 bases between them. Germline CDR1 LGHNA, CDR2 YSLEER. Here the CDR3 DNA reads TGCGCCAGCAGCCAAGAGACGTTTTGGGGGGAGCTGTTTTTT. Its protein is CASSQETFWGELFF.

In its sample, this clonotype was seen a few times. This rearrangement joins TRBV5-5 to TRBJ2-3; unclear D gene. Between the trimmed V and J ends, which lost 7 bases and 4 bases, there was a span of 19 bases. The CDR3 is made up of 15 amino acids. CDR1 and CDR2 from the germline V gene are SGHKS and YYEKEE (reference sequence). The CDR3 DNA is TGTGCCAGCCCCCCGGGTCCCACGATCGCAGATACGCAGTATTTT. The encoded protein is CASPPGPTIADTQYF.

The rearrangement joins TRBV29-1 to TRBJ2-5; D unclear. The CDR3 has 14 residues. Between the trimmed V and J ends, which lost 7 bases and 5 bases, there was a span of 20 bases. CDR1 SQVTM and CDR2 ANQGSEA come from the germline V gene. The CDR3 loop reads CSAGFWVAEETQYF. CDR3 coding DNA: TGCAGCGCCGGCTTTTGGGTCGCCGAGGAGACCCAGTACTTC.

This clonotype came up a few times. This chain uses TRBV28 with TRBJ2-1; 8 bases match TRBD2. The CDR3 contains 15 residues. Unmatched junction bases numbered 5, after V lost 3 bases and J lost 4 bases. CDR1 MDHEN and CDR2 SYDVKM come from the germline V gene. CDR3 amino acids: CASSLRPGGYNEQFF. In DNA, the CDR3 is TGTGCCAGCAGTTTGCGTCCGGGAGGGTACAATGAGCAGTTCTTC.

This clonotype was seen a handful of times. The chain links TRBV14 to TRBJ2-7, with D possibly TRBD1 on 6 matching bases. The germline V gene encodes CDR1 SGHDN and CDR2 FVKESK. CDR3 length equals 14 residues. V gave up 0 bases and J gave up 3 bases, with 9 bases separating them. The CDR3: CASSQETGIYEQYF. In nucleotides, the CDR3 is TGTGCCAGCAGCCAAGAAACAGGGATCTACGAGCAGTACTTC.

In its sample, this clonotype was seen a few times. The chain joins TRBV5-4 to TRBJ2-3, with 9 bases matching TRBD1. This CDR3 contains 20 residues. From germline, CDR1 is SGHNT and CDR2 YYREEE (reference sequence). Unmatched junction bases numbered 17, after V lost 3 bases and J lost 0 bases. CDR3 in amino acids: CASSSADRGRLATSTDTQYF. The CDR3 coding sequence is TGTGCCAGCAGCTCAGCCGACAGGGGGAGGCTTGCTACTAGCACAGATACGCAGTATTTT. Supplemented by reference TRBV5-4 and TRBJ2-3, the full variable domain reads ETGVTQSPTHLIKTRGQQVTLRCSSQSGHNTVSWYQQALGQGPQFIFQYYREEENGRGNFPPRFSGLQFPNYSSELNVNALELDDSALYLCASSSADRGRLATSTDTQYFGPGTRLTVL.

This clonotype was picked up a small number of times. CDR3 DNA: TGTGCCAGCAGCTTGGAGGGTGTCTATGGAAACACCATATATTTT. It translates to CASSLEGVYGNTIYF. This chain links TRBV5-5 with TRBJ1-3; D unclear. The germline gives CDR1 SGHKS, CDR2 YYEKEE (reference sequence). This CDR3 spans 15 amino acids. Trimming took 0 bases from V and 3 from J, leaving 10 bases between them.

This clonotype came up once. Sequence at one end of the junction differs from germline and may be a read error. The CDR3 reads CASSPHPRGRTGELFF. The CDR3 nucleotides read TGTGCTAGCAGCCCCCATCCCCGGGGTCGCACCGGGGAGCTGTTTTTT. The chain is built from TRBV7-7 and TRBJ2-2; perhaps TRBD2 as D (5 bases). The CDR3 covers 16 residues. The germline gives CDR1 SSHAT, CDR2 FNYEAQ (reference sequence).

The V gene is TRBV7-8, the J gene TRBJ2-1; 11 bases are a match to TRBD2. The CDR3 runs 17 residues. V lost 5 bases to trimming and J lost 1 base; unmatched junction nucleotides: 7. Germline values: CDR1 SGHVS, CDR2 FQNEAQ. CDR3 sequence: CASSELGLAVSYNEQFF. In DNA, the CDR3 is TGTGCCAGCAGCGAACTGGGACTAGCGGTTTCCTACAATGAGCAGTTCTTC.

Comment on this clonotype: It is unclear where the CDR3 begins or ends on the DNA, so no DNA is shown, and the CDR3 is as TCRdb lists it. The V and J genes are TRBV3-1 and TRBJ2-2; the D segment call TRBD1 is taken from the table without a DNA check. Germline V CDR1 and CDR2: LGHDT, YNNKEL (reference sequence). The CDR3 spans 16 amino acids, including both terminal residues. The CDR3 spells CASSQDLGGGPGSCFF.

This clonotype was seen a handful of times. The chain uses TRBV27 and TRBJ2-1, with D perhaps being TRBD1 or TRBD2 (5 bases each). The CDR3 is made up of 16 amino acids. Trimming shortened V by 3 bases and J by 0 bases, and 12 bases separated the two germline ends. Germline lookup yields CDR1 MNHEY and CDR2 SMNVEV (reference sequence). This CDR3 is CASSFIPGSSYNEQFF. The CDR3 DNA reads TGTGCCAGCAGTTTCATCCCAGGGAGCTCCTACAATGAGCAGTTCTTC.

This clonotype occurred a few times. V is TRBV20-1 and J is TRBJ2-5; D unclear. The CDR3 totals 14 residues. Trimming cost V 0 bases and J 1 base, with 9 bases left between them. Germline CDR1 DFQATT, CDR2 SNEGSKA (reference sequence). Here the CDR3 reads CSARDYGGQETQYF. The DNA for the CDR3 is TGCAGTGCTAGAGATTATGGCGGCCAAGAGACCCAGTACTTC.

This clonotype was recorded at least ten times. The chain is built from TRBV12-3 or TRBV12-4 and TRBJ2-5; D ambiguous. The V end lost 5 bases, the J end lost 1 base, and 11 bases lay between the germline ends. The CDR3 runs 14 residues. The CDR3 spells CASSPPAVQETQYF. The CDR3 DNA reads TGTGCCAGCAGTCCGCCGGCGGTCCAAGAGACCCAGTACTTC.

This clonotype has more than one count but fewer than ten. V usage is TRBV7-6 and J usage is TRBJ1-1; no definite D call. Germline CDR1 is SGHVS and CDR2 is FNYEAQ. V was shortened by 4 bases and J by 4 bases, with 16 bases between the two germline ends. The CDR3 consists of 15 residues. CDR3 protein: CASSSIPPISTEAFF. The CDR3 DNA reads TGTGCCAGCAGCTCGATTCCCCCCATTAGCACTGAAGCTTTCTTT.

This clonotype was counted only a few times. The chain combines TRBV20-1 with TRBJ2-1; TRBD1 agrees at 7 bases. Germline V gene data show CDR1 as DFQATT and CDR2 as SNEGSKA (reference sequence). This CDR3 is 14 amino acids long. Trimming at V came to 6 bases and at J to 4 bases, leaving 9 bases not matched to a gene. The chain's CDR3 is CSADGTAIYNEQFF. In nucleotides, the CDR3 is TGCAGTGCCGACGGGACAGCAATATACAATGAGCAGTTCTTC.

The CDR3 here is CSARDRGTSGGSRSYNEQFF. CDR3 sequence (DNA): TGCAGTGCTAGGGACCGGGGGACTAGCGGGGGGTCACGGTCCTACAATGAGCAGTTCTTC. The chain combines TRBV20-1 with TRBJ2-1; 15 bases are a match to TRBD2. Germline CDR1 and CDR2: DFQATT and SNEGSKA (reference sequence). There are 20 residues in the CDR3. V lost 3 bases to trimming and J lost 1 base; unmatched junction nucleotides: 13.

CDR3 DNA: TGTGCCAGCAGGGACCTCAGGGGAGGCTCCTACGAGCAGTACTTC. Translated, it gives CASRDLRGGSYEQYF. The chain carries TRBV5-6 and TRBJ2-7; D assignment may be TRBD1 or TRBD2 (6 bases each). CDR1 and CDR2 (germline): SGHDT, YYEEEE. V lost 5 bases to trimming and J lost 0 bases, with 15 bases between them. The CDR3 has 15 amino acids. Complete variable domain (other parts from reference TRBV5-6 and TRBJ2-7): DAGVTQSPTHLIKTRGQQVTLRCSPKSGHDTVSWYQQALGQGPQFIFQYYEEEERQRGNFPDRFSGHQFPNYSSELNVNALLLGDSALYLCASRDLRGGSYEQYFGPGTRLTVT.

In its sample, this clonotype was seen a few times. CDR3 region: CASSPGTYTGELFF. In DNA form, the CDR3 reads TGTGCCAGCAGCCCAGGTACCTACACCGGGGAGCTGTTTTTT. This chain joins TRBV12-3 or TRBV12-4 and TRBJ2-2; D is undetermined. The V and J ends lost 6 bases and 3 bases respectively, with 11 bases between them. This CDR3 is 14 amino acids long.

This chain links TRBV25-1 with TRBJ2-7; TRBD2 matches 12 bases. Germline V gene data show CDR1 as MGHDK and CDR2 as SYGVNS. Losses at the gene ends were 1 base for V and 9 bases for J; bases not matched to a gene: 10. The CDR3 runs 16 residues. The CDR3 region is CASSESGQRTSGTQYF. The CDR3 coding sequence is TGTGCCAGCAGTGAATCGGGACAGCGGACTAGCGGGACGCAGTACTTC.